This is a list of T cell receptor beta chains from one sample in a study of shared clonotypes between healthy human individuals. Clones were read by immunoSEQ multiplex PCR, and TCRdb kept only the in-frame ones, dropping some. Counted here are around 1.1 million clones, roughly 77% occurring once; the ten biggest clones make up roughly 0.83%. Sequencing used memory CD4+ T cells from PBMCs. The origin of the receptors is a man aged 18 to 29 in good health. Some clones in this sample may be carry-over from other donors' samples. Both conserved end residues are part of each CDR3. A D gene is named only where the DNA matches it firmly. For some rows the clone size is stated as once, few or many, or as a class when expanded; others skip it.

len: 16
abundance: NA
v_gene: TRBV19
j_gene: TRBJ2-7
d_gene: TRBD1
CDR3nt: TGTGCCAGTTCAGCTACAGGGGGCTCCCCGTGGGACGAGCAGTACTTC
CDR3aa: CASSATGGSPWDEQYF

len: 13
abundance: NA
v_gene: TRBV2
j_gene: TRBJ1-3
d_gene: NA
CDR3nt: TGTGCCAGCAACGGAGTCTCTGGAAACACCATATATTTT
CDR3aa: CASNGVSGNTIYF

len: 15
abundance: NA
v_gene: TRBV7-2
j_gene: TRBJ2-7
d_gene: TRBD2
CDR3nt: TGTGCCAGCAGCGTGGGACTAGCGGGAGAGGACGAGCAGTACTTC
CDR3aa: CASSVGLAGEDEQYF

len: 15
abundance: NA
v_gene: TRBV18
j_gene: TRBJ2-7
d_gene: TRBD1
CDR3nt: TGTGCCAGCTCGAATGTCGGGACAGGGGGTTACGAGCAGTACTTC
CDR3aa: CASSNVGTGGYEQYF

len: 16
abundance: few
v_gene: TRBV6-6
j_gene: TRBJ1-1
d_gene: NA
CDR3nt: TGTGCCAGCAGTTACTCTTCCTCAGGGGCGGGGTTTGAAGCTTTCTTT
CDR3aa: CASSYSSSGAGFEAFF

len: 18
abundance: once
v_gene: TRBV4-3
j_gene: TRBJ2-1
d_gene: TRBD2
CDR3nt: TGCGCCAGCAGCCAGAAGCCCCCCCTAGCGGGAGTTTCAGGTGAGCAGTTCTTC
CDR3aa: CASSQKPPLAGVSGEQFF

len: 14
abundance: once
v_gene: TRBV2
j_gene: TRBJ2-3
d_gene: TRBD2
CDR3nt: TGTGCAGACGAGCGGGAAAGGAGCACAGATACGCAGTATTTT
CDR3aa: CADERERSTDTQYF

len: 16
abundance: NA
v_gene: TRBV5-1
j_gene: TRBJ2-1
d_gene: TRBD2
CDR3nt: TGCGCCAGCAGCGTTTTTAGCGGGAGGGCCTATAATGAGCAGTTCTTC
CDR3aa: CASSVFSGRAYNEQFF

len: 14
abundance: many
v_gene: TRBV7-8
j_gene: TRBJ2-3
d_gene: NA
CDR3nt: TGTGCCAGCAGCTTAGAAAGTCGGACAGATACGCAGTATTTT
CDR3aa: CASSLESRTDTQYF

len: 18
abundance: NA
v_gene: TRBV10-1
j_gene: TRBJ1-3
d_gene: NA
CDR3nt: TGCGCCAGCAAGGTGGTACATTCTGTCCTTTCCTCTGGAAACACCATATATTTT
CDR3aa: CASKVVHSVLSSGNTIYF

len: 15
abundance: NA
v_gene: TRBV7-9
j_gene: TRBJ2-2
d_gene: NA
CDR3nt: TGTGCCAGCAGCTCTATAGCGGCGAACACCGGGGAGCTGTTTTTT
CDR3aa: CASSSIAANTGELFF

len: 14
abundance: NA
v_gene: TRBV6-5
j_gene: TRBJ1-6
d_gene: NA
CDR3nt: TGTGCCAGCAGTTATCGGGGGGTGCAGTCACCCCTCCACTTT
CDR3aa: CASSYRGVQSPLHF